There are many counts of the clone carrying this T cell receptor beta chain. What it binds is unknown. This entry belongs to a study of T cells in Graves' hyperthyroidism and ophthalmopathy. V was cut by 7 bases and J by 4 bases, with 14 bases left in between. This CDR3 comprises 13 residues. Per germline, CDR1 SNHLY and CDR2 FYNNEI. The source material, RNA transcripts, was used to amplify TCR beta CDR3 regions. The TCR CDR3 first-round RT-PCR relied on the HTBI primer set. From the multiplex PCR reads, TCRdb called clonotypes with MiXCR, one entry per CDR3 protein. Altogether a few hundred thousand distinct CDR3 sequences are present, roughly 15% being singletons, with the ten largest covering roughly 19%. Study results and caveats: In blood, most of the thyroid clonotypes expanded above 0.001 were also present.

The source of the PBMCs was over 8.5 ml of fresh peripheral blood. Sequencing was done on a sample of blood. The chain joins TRBV2 to TRBJ2-7, with D maybe TRBD1 (5 bases). The source is a woman aged 55-69 years with Graves' ophthalmopathy. The CDR3 DNA is TGTGCCAGCAAGAGGACATACACGTACGAGCAGTACTTC. Translating gives CASKRTYTYEQYF. Complete variable domain (other parts from reference TRBV2 and TRBJ2-7): EPEVTQTPSHQVTQMGQEVILRCVPISNHLYFYWYRQILGQKVEFLVSFYNNEISEKSEIFDDQFSVERPDGSNFTLKIRSTKLEDSAMYFCASKRTYTYEQYFGPGTRLTVT.